The 16 T cell receptor beta chains listed next were all sequenced from one sample in a study of shared clonotypes between healthy human individuals. TCRdb's table, derived via immunoSEQ multiplex PCR, lists solely in-frame clones and lacks some. The table has over a million clones, around 78% seen once. Specimen: memory CD4+ T cells from PBMCs. Documented subset: CD45RA-negative fraction. Source of these receptors: a man in his late teens or twenties in good health. Some clones in this sample may be carry-over from other donors' samples.

This clone was counted once. Here the CDR3 reads CASSPSYSINYGYTF. CDR3 nucleotides: TGTGCCAGCAGCCCCAGCTACAGCATTAACTATGGCTACACCTTC. The rearrangement links TRBV5-6 to TRBJ1-2; no clear D gene. Germline CDR1 reads SGHDT; CDR2 reads YYEEEE. Between the trimmed V and J ends, which lost 4 bases and 1 base, there was a span of 14 bases. The CDR3 contains 15 residues.

The V gene is TRBV9, the J gene TRBJ1-1, with D tentatively TRBD1 (5 bases). V was pared by 4 bases and J by 4 bases, with 17 bases between. This CDR3 has 15 residues. Germline V lookup: CDR1 SGDLS, CDR2 YYNGEE. CDR3 sequence: CASSFGSGFTTEAFF. The DNA for the CDR3 is TGTGCCAGCAGCTTTGGGTCAGGGTTTACCACTGAAGCTTTCTTT.

Only one count was recorded for this clone. This chain links TRBV28 with TRBJ2-1, with D perhaps matching TRBD2 (7 bases). Trimming took off 6 bases at V and 6 bases at J, with 21 bases between the two ends. In germline, CDR1 is MDHEN, CDR2 SYDVKM. The CDR3 is 16 amino acids. The CDR3 reads CASSAPRGGSSNEQFF. CDR3 DNA sequence: TGTGCCAGCAGCGCCCCCAGGGGCGGGAGCTCCAATGAGCAGTTCTTC.

The DNA of the CDR3 is TGTGCCAGCAGACTCCGACCGGGACAGGGGACTTCCGGGAACATTCAGTACTTC. It translates to CASRLRPGQGTSGNIQYF. The chain links TRBV5-5 to TRBJ2-4, with 10 bases matching TRBD1. The CDR3 consists of 18 residues. V gave up 5 bases and J gave up 7 bases; unmatched junction bases: 18. The germline gives CDR1 SGHKS, CDR2 YYEKEE (reference sequence).

V is TRBV6-1 and J is TRBJ2-6; weak D call: TRBD2 (5 bases). Trimming took 6 bases from V and 2 from J, leaving 11 bases between them. This CDR3 region has 15 residues. Germline assignment: CDR1 MNHNS and CDR2 SASEGT. CDR3 nucleotides: TGTGCCAGCAGCCCCCCGAGGGCTGGGGCCAACGTCCTGACTTTC. Its translation: CASSPPRAGANVLTF.

The CDR3 here is CASSLDRGQINEKLFF. The CDR3 DNA follows: TGTGCCAGCAGCTTAGATCGGGGCCAGATAAATGAAAAACTGTTTTTT. The chain is built from TRBV11-2 and TRBJ1-4; TRBD1 might be the D (5 bases). Germline assignment: CDR1 SGHAT and CDR2 FQNNGV. The CDR3 contains 16 residues. The V gene lost 0 bases and the J gene lost 5 bases, with 13 bases spanning the gap.

In DNA, the CDR3 is TGTGCCAGCAGTGGACGGACAGGTTTTGACGAGCAGTACTTC. This sequence encodes CASSGRTGFDEQYF. This sequence joins TRBV6-1 and TRBJ2-7; 7 bases match TRBD1. The CDR3 has 14 amino acids. The V gene's germline CDR1 is MNHNS and CDR2 SASEGT. The trim removed 4 bases at V and 5 bases at J, leaving 8 bases unmatched.

Concerning this clone: One junction end disagrees with the germline gene, perhaps due to a read error. The chain recombines TRBV7-4 with TRBJ1-1; no clear D. The CDR3 contains 10 residues. The germline gives CDR1 SGHVT, CDR2 SQSDAQ. The CDR3 loop is CASSLPPLTW. In DNA form, the CDR3 reads TGTGCCAGCAGCTTGCCCCCTCTCACCTGG.

This chain links TRBV7-2 with TRBJ2-5; D not resolved. Per germline, CDR1 SGHTA and CDR2 FQGNSA. CDR3 length equals 15 residues. V lost 6 bases to trimming and J lost 4 bases, with 18 bases between them. CDR3 bases: TGTGCCAGCAGTTCACCTTTAGTTTACACAGAGACCCAGTACTTC. Its translation: CASSSPLVYTETQYF.

This clone was counted once. The same CDR3 can be traced to other DNA sequences in this sample. The chain couples TRBV18 to TRBJ1-1; D possibly corresponds to TRBD1 (6 bases). CDR1 is KGHSH and CDR2 is LQKENI in the germline V gene. V lost 2 bases to trimming and J lost 3 bases, with 7 bases between them. The CDR3 is 13 residues long. CDR3 amino acids: CASSPRTDTEAFF. For the CDR3, the DNA is TGTGCCAGCTCACCAAGGACAGACACTGAAGCTTTCTTT.

The V gene is TRBV6-1, the J gene TRBJ1-2, with TRBD1 matching 9 bases. The germline V gene has CDR1 MNHNS and CDR2 SASEGT. The V and J ends lost 7 bases and 5 bases, in that order; junction bases with no gene match: 5. This CDR3 comprises 13 residues. The CDR3 DNA is TGTGCCAGCACGGGACAGGGAGGTTATGGCTACACCTTC. It codes for CASTGQGGYGYTF.

The chain has TRBV2 and TRBJ1-5; perhaps TRBD1 as D (5 bases). The germline CDR1 and CDR2 sequences are SNHLY and FYNNEI. This CDR3 is 14 amino acids long. The V gene lost 0 bases and the J gene lost 5 bases, with 8 bases spanning the gap. In DNA form, the CDR3 reads TGTGCCAGCAGTGAAGCAAGGACATATCAGCCCCAGCATTTT. It specifies CASSEARTYQPQHF.

A note on this clone: This may be a read error: a much more frequent sequence differs by one nucleotide. Other DNA sequences in the same sample also yield this CDR3. This chain connects TRBV20-1 to TRBJ2-5; D is unclear. This CDR3 has 11 residues. The germline gives CDR1 DFQATT, CDR2 SNEGSKA (reference sequence). V lost 4 bases to trimming and J lost 4 bases, with 7 bases between them. The CDR3 DNA sequence: TGCAGTGCTATTGGTGGAGAGACCCAGTACTTC. Its protein product is CSAIGGETQYF.

The chain has TRBV27 and TRBJ2-7, with D perhaps matching TRBD1 (6 bases). V was clipped by 5 bases and J by 2 bases, with 19 bases between them. The CDR3 loop spans 16 amino acids. Per the germline V gene, CDR1 is MNHEY and CDR2 is SMNVEV (reference sequence). DNA of the CDR3: TGTGCCAGCAGTCGAGAACAGGGAATAGCGACCTACGAGCAGTACTTC. Protein: CASSREQGIATYEQYF.

The rearrangement joins TRBV6-5 to TRBJ2-3, with 8 bases matching TRBD1. The germline gives CDR1 MNHEY, CDR2 SVGAGI. Trimming at V came to 0 bases and at J to 6 bases, leaving 8 bases not matched to a gene. The CDR3 length is 16 residues. CDR3 sequence (DNA): TGTGCCAGCAGTTACTCGTCGCAGGGGGCGGCGGATACGCAGTATTTT. It is translated as CASSYSSQGAADTQYF.

This clone came up once. This chain uses TRBV6-5 with TRBJ1-1; D gene uncertain. The ends were cut back, 0 bases at V and 3 bases at J, with 8 bases in the middle. CDR1 MNHEY and CDR2 SVGAGI come from the germline V gene. CDR3 length: 14 amino acids. The CDR3 is CASSYSGRYTEAFF. DNA of the CDR3: TGTGCCAGCAGTTACTCCGGGAGATACACTGAAGCTTTCTTT.